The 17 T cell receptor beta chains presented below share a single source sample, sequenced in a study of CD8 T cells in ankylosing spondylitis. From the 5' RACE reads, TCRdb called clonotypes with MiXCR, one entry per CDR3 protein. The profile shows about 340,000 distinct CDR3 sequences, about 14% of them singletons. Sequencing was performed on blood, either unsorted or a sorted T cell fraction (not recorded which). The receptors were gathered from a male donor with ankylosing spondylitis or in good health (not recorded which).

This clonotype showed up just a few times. The CDR3 sequence: CASSLEGQGRWGNEQFF. In DNA form, the CDR3 reads TGTGCCAGCAGTTTAGAAGGACAGGGCCGTTGGGGCAATGAGCAGTTCTTC. This chain uses TRBV12-3 or TRBV12-4 with TRBJ2-1, with TRBD1 matching over 8 bases. V was pared by 1 base and J by 6 bases, with 11 bases of the junction left unmatched. The CDR3 has 17 amino acids.

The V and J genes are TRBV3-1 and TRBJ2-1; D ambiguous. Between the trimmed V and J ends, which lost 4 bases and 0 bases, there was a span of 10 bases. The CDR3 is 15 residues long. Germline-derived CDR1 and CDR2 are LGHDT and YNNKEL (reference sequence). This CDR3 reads CASSLDLLSYNEQFF. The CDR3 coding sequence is TGTGCCAGCAGCCTAGATCTCCTCTCCTACAATGAGCAGTTCTTC.

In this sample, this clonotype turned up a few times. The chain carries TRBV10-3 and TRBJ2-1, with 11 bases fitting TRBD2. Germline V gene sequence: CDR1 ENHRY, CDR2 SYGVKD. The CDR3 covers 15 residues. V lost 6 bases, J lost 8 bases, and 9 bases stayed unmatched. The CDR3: CAISQTSGGRHEQFF. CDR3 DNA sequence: TGTGCCATCAGCCAAACTAGCGGGGGAAGACATGAGCAGTTCTTC.

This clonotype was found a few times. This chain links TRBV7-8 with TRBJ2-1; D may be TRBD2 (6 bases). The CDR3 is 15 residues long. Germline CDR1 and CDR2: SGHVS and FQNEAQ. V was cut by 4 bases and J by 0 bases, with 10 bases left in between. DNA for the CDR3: TGTGCCAGCAGCTCTTTTAGCGGCTCCTACAATGAGCAGTTCTTC. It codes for CASSSFSGSYNEQFF.

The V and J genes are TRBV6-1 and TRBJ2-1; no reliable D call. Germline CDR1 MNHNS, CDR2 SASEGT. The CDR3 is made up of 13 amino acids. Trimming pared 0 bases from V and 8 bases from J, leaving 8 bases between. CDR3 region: CASSEALLDEQFF. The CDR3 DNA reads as TGTGCCAGCAGTGAAGCTCTGCTGGATGAGCAGTTCTTC.

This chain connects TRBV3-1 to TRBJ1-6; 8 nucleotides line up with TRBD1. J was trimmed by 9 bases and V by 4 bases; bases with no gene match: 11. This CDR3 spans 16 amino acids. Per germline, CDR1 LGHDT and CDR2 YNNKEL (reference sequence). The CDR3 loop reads CASSPAGTGSVSPLHF. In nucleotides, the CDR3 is TGTGCCAGCAGCCCGGCTGGGACAGGCTCGGTTTCACCCCTCCACTTT.

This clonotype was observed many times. The CDR3 DNA follows: TGTGCCAGCAGTTTAAGCGATCTGAACACCGGGGAGCTGTTTTTT. It is translated as CASSLSDLNTGELFF. This chain connects TRBV12-3 or TRBV12-4 to TRBJ2-2; D not certain. V dropped 2 bases and J dropped 1 base, with 8 bases sitting between them. CDR3 length equals 15 residues.

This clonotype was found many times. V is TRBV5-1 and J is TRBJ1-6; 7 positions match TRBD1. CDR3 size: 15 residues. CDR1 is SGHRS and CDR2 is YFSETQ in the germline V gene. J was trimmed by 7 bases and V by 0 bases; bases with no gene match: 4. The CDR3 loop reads CASSLVEGANSPLHF. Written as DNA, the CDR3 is TGCGCCAGCAGCTTGGTAGAGGGGGCGAATTCACCCCTCCACTTT.

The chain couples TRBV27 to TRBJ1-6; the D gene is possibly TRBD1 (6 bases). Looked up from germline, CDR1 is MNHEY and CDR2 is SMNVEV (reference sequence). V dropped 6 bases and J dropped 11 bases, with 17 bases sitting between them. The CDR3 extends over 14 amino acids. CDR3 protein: CASRLGGGLAPLHF. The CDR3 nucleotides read TGTGCCAGCAGGTTAGGGGGGGGGCTCGCACCCCTCCACTTT.

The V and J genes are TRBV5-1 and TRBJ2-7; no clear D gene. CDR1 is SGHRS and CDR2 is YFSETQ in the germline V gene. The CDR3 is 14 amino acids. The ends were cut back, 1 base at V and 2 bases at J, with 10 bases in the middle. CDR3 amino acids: CASSLRGATYEQYF. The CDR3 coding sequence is TGCGCCAGCAGCTTGCGTGGCGCGACCTACGAGCAGTACTTC.

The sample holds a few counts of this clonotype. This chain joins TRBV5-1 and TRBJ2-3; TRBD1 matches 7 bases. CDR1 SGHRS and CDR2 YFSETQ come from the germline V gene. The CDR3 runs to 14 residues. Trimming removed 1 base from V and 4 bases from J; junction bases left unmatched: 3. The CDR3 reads CASSLKGAADTQYF. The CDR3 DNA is TGCGCCAGCAGCTTGAAGGGGGCCGCAGATACGCAGTATTTT.

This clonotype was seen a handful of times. CDR3 sequence (DNA): TGCGCCAGCACCGGACAAACAGGCCCCCGACTCGGCTACACCTTC. Its protein is CASTGQTGPRLGYTF. The chain is built from TRBV4-1 and TRBJ1-2; D is perhaps TRBD1 (5 bases). The V and J ends lost 7 bases and 8 bases respectively, with 23 bases between them. The length of the CDR3 is 15 residues. The germline gives CDR1 MGHRA, CDR2 YSYEKL.

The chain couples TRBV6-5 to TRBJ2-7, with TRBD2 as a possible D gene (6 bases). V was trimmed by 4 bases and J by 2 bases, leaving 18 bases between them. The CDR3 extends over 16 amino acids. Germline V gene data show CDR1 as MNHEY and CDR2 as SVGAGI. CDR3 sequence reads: CASSSPGLRGTYEQYF. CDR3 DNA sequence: TGTGCCAGCAGTTCCCCGGGACTCCGGGGCACCTACGAGCAGTACTTC.

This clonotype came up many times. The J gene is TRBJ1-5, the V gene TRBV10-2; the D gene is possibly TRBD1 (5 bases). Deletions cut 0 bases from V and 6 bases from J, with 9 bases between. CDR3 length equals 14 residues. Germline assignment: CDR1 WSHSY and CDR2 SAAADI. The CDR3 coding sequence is TGCGCCAGCAGTGAGTCAGGGGAGGGTCAGCCCCAGCATTTT. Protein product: CASSESGEGQPQHF.

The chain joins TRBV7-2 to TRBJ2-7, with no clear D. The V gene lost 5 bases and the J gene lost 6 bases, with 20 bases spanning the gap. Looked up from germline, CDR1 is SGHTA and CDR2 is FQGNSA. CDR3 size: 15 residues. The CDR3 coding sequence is TGTGCCAGCAGCGCCTCCTATGGCGGAACGTCCGAGCAGTACTTC. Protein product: CASSASYGGTSEQYF.

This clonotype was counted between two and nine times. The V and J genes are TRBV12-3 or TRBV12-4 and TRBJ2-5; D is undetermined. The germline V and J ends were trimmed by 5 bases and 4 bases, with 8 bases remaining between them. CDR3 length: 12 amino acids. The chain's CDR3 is CASSIRRETQYF. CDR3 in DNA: TGTGCCAGCAGTATAAGGAGAGAGACCCAGTACTTC.

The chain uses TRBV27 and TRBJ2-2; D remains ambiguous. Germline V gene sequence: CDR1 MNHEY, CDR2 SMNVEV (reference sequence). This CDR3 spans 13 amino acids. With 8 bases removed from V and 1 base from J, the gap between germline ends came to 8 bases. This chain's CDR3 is CASLQVNTGELFF. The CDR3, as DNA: TGTGCCAGCCTTCAGGTGAACACCGGGGAGCTGTTTTTT.